The 4 T cell receptor beta chains presented below share a single source sample, sequenced in a study of blood T cell repertoires in COVID-19. Clones were read by immunoSEQ multiplex PCR, and TCRdb kept only the in-frame ones, dropping some. The repertoire holds around 70,000 clones, with 80% as singletons. The source material was peripheral blood. These receptor sequences come from a man aged 65 to 79 who had recovered from COVID-19.

The chain joins TRBV5-4 to TRBJ2-3, with TRBD2 identical over 7 bases. V lost 0 bases and J lost 2; bases outside the gene matches: 9. The germline V gene has CDR1 SGHNT and CDR2 YYREEE (reference sequence). The CDR3 sequence is 17 residues long. CDR3 amino acids: CASSLVGGRGVTDTQYF. The CDR3 DNA reads TGTGCCAGCAGCTTGGTAGGCGGGAGAGGGGTCACAGATACGCAGTATTTT.

The genes are TRBV10-1 and TRBJ1-2; a possible D gene is TRBD1 (5 bases). This CDR3 region has 16 residues. V lost 6 bases and J lost 4, with 21 bases in between. Per germline, CDR1 WNHNN and CDR2 SYGVQD (reference sequence). CDR3 in amino acids: CASSPRDRPLLYGYTF. CDR3 bases: TGCGCCAGCAGCCCCCGTGACAGACCCTTACTCTATGGCTACACCTTC.

This sequence joins TRBV12-3 or TRBV12-4 and TRBJ2-1, with a possible D match to TRBD2 (6 bases). V gave up 5 bases and J gave up 2 bases, with 7 bases separating them. The CDR3 length is 13 residues. CDR3 sequence (DNA): TGTGCCAGCAGTGGCGGGGCCTACAATGAGCAGTTCTTC. Its protein product is CASSGGAYNEQFF.

This clone has only a few counts. This sequence joins TRBV7-9 and TRBJ1-2, with D perhaps matching TRBD1 (6 bases). This CDR3 is 17 amino acids long. Trimming shortened V by 5 bases and J by 4 bases, and 23 bases separated the two germline ends. From germline, CDR1 is SEHNR and CDR2 FQNEAQ (reference sequence). For the CDR3, the DNA is TGTGCCAGCAGCCACACAAGGGATGGGGGCGTCGTCTATGGCTACACCTTC. Translated, it gives CASSHTRDGGVVYGYTF. Full variable domain (rest looked up from reference TRBV7-9 and TRBJ1-2): DTGVSQNPRHKITKRGQNVTFRCDPISEHNRLYWYRQTLGQGPEFLTYFQNEAQLEKSRLLSDRFSAERPKGSFSTLEIQRTEQGDSAMYLCASSHTRDGGVVYGYTFGSGTRLTVV.